Below are 6 T cell receptor beta chains sequenced from a single sample in a study of spatial heterogeneity in lung cancer. Their recognized antigens are unknown. Time point in this sample: sample taken at primary tumor resection. MiXCR, run by TCRdb on the 5' RACE reads, gives a single entry per CDR3 protein. The sample carries some 10,000 distinct CDR3 sequences, 5.5% to 7.5% recorded once. Findings and caveats of the study: For expanded intratumoral alpha and beta TCRs, counts tracked tumor mutation counts.

The sample here was lung tumor tissue, taken at surgery. These TCRs come from a male donor with early-stage non-small cell lung cancer.

This clonotype is classed as medium-sized (0.01 to 0.1%). In a library made to pick up alpha chains, this beta chain is a stray read with a size that means little. The chain uses TRBV7-9 and TRBJ2-5; 8 bases map to TRBD1. The V gene end was trimmed by 5 bases and the J gene end by 5 bases; junction bases not matched to a gene: 4. The CDR3 runs to 13 residues. Germline V gene lookup returns CDR1 SEHNR and CDR2 FQNEAQ (reference sequence). CDR3 amino acids: CASSQTGGETQYF. CDR3 sequence (DNA): TGTGCCAGCAGCCAAACAGGGGGTGAGACCCAGTACTTC. The complete variable domain, with remaining parts taken from reference TRBV7-9 and TRBJ2-5, reads DTGVSQNPRHKITKRGQNVTFRCDPISEHNRLYWYRQTLGQGPEFLTYFQNEAQLEKSRLLSDRFSAERPKGSFSTLEIQRTEQGDSAMYLCASSQTGGETQYFGPGTRLLVL.

The table lists this clonotype with many counts. One junction end disagrees with the germline gene, perhaps due to a read error. This beta chain is an off-target read within a library intended for alpha chains, so its frequency means little. The CDR3 region has the DNA TGTGCTAGCAGCAACGGGGAGACCCAGTACTTC. Encoded protein: CASSNGETQYF. The V gene is TRBV7-7, the J gene TRBJ2-5, with D unresolved. CDR3 size: 11 residues. Germline V gene data show CDR1 as SSHAT and CDR2 as FNYEAQ (reference sequence).

Relative to its sample, this clonotype is large. This beta chain appears as a stray read in a library generated for alpha chains; its size is not informative. The V and J genes are TRBV7-3 and TRBJ2-3, with 7 bases fitting TRBD1. The CDR3 length is 15 residues. With 4 bases clipped from V and 0 bases from J, the junction kept 4 bases outside the gene matches. Germline CDR1 is SGHTA and CDR2 is FQGTGA. The CDR3: CASSSRQGSTDTQYF. CDR3 coding DNA: TGTGCCAGCAGCTCCCGACAGGGAAGCACAGATACGCAGTATTTT.

The sample holds many counts of this clonotype. The size of this beta chain means little, since it is a stray read in a library made for alpha chains. The chain is built from TRBV27 and TRBJ1-1, with a possible D match to TRBD1 (6 bases). The CDR3 runs 13 residues. Germline CDR1 reads MNHEY; CDR2 reads SMNVEV (reference sequence). The V end was cut by 2 bases, the J end by 8 bases, with 12 bases between. CDR3 sequence: CASSLRTESEAFF. In DNA, the CDR3 is TGTGCCAGCAGTTTAAGGACAGAGTCAGAAGCTTTCTTT.

This clonotype was detected many times. With the library built for alpha chains, this beta chain is off target and its frequency is not meaningful. This chain links TRBV10-3 with TRBJ2-7; 7 nucleotides align to TRBD1. The CDR3 runs 13 residues. With V trimmed by 6 bases and J by 3 bases, 5 bases remained unmatched. Germline CDR1 and CDR2: ENHRY and SYGVKD. The CDR3 reads CAISTGAGYEQYF. CDR3 DNA sequence: TGTGCCATCAGCACAGGGGCTGGCTACGAGCAGTACTTC.

This clonotype is judged medium-sized. Found in a library prepared for alpha chains, this beta chain is an off-target read, and its abundance has little meaning. The V gene is TRBV28, the J gene TRBJ2-6; D gene ambiguous. The germline CDR1 and CDR2 sequences are MDHEN and SYDVKM. The CDR3 has 12 residues. The CDR3 coding sequence is TGTGCAGAAGGCTCTGGGGCCAACGTCCTGACTTTC. It yields the protein CAEGSGANVLTF.